This TCR beta chain is from a study of T-cell memory formation after mild COVID-19. Across the study: Largely donor-specific TCR clusters were found. Findings and limits, study-wide: Whether day 37 second-wave clones are SARS-CoV-2-specific was not confirmed. Clones which contracted sat mainly in CM and EM if CD4+, and in EMRA if CD8+.

The germline V gene has CDR1 SSHAT and CDR2 FNYEAQ (reference sequence). The CDR3 extends over 15 amino acids. Trimming removed 3 bases at V and 3 bases at J, with 13 bases between. Notes on this clonotype: Its target is unknown.

Using constant-segment primers, 5'RACE produced TCR alpha and TCR beta cDNA libraries carrying sample barcodes and UMIs. MiXCR, run by TCRdb on the 5' RACE reads, gives a single entry per CDR3 protein. Among fewer than 500,000 distinct CDR3 sequences listed, around a quarter were seen once. The rearrangement links TRBV7-7 to TRBJ2-3; D may be TRBD2 (6 bases). The TCR originated in an adult woman who had mild COVID-19 (a few samples of this study predate the infection). Cell type and time point are not known. The sequenced sample was PBMCs or a T cell subset sorted from them (not recorded which). The CDR3 bases are TGTGCCAGCAGCTTTGGTGCGGGGAGAACAGATACGCAGTATTTT. It yields the protein CASSFGAGRTDTQYF.